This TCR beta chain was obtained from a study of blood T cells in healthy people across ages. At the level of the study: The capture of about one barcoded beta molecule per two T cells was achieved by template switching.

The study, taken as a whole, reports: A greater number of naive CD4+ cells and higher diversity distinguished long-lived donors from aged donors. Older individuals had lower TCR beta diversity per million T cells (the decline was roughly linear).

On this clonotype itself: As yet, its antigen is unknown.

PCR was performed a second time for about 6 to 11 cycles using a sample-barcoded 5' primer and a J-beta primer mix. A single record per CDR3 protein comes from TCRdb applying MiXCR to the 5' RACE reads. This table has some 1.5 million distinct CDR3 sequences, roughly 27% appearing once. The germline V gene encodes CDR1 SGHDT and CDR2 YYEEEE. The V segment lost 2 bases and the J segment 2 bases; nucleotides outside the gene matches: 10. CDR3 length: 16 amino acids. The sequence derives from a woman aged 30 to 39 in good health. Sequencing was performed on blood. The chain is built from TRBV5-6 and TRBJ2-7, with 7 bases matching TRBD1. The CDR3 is CASSLTIRDSPYEQYF. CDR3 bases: TGTGCCAGCAGCTTAACGATCCGGGACAGCCCCTACGAGCAGTACTTC.